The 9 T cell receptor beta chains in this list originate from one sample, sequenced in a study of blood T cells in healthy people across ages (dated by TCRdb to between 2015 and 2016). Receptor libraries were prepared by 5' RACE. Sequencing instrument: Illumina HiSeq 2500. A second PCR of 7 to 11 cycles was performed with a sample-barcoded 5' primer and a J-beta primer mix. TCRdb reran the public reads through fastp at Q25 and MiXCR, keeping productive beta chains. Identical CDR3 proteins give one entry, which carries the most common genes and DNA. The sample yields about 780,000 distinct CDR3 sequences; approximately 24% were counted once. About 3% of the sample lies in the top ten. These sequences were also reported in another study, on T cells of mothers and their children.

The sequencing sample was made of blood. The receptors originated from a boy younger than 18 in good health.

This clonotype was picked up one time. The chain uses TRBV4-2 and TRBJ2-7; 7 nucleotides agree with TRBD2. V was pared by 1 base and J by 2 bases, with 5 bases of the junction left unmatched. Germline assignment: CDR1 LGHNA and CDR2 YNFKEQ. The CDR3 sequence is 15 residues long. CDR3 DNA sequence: TGTGCCAGCAGCCAAGGGGAAGCGGGGCCCTACGAGCAGTACTTC. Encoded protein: CASSQGEAGPYEQYF.

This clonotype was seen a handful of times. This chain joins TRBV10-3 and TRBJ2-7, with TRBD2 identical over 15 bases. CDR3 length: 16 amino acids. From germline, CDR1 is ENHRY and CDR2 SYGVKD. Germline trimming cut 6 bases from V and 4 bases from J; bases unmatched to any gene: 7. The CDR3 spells CAISDGTSGGPYEQYF. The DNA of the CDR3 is TGTGCCATCAGCGACGGGACTAGCGGGGGGCCGTACGAGCAGTACTTC.

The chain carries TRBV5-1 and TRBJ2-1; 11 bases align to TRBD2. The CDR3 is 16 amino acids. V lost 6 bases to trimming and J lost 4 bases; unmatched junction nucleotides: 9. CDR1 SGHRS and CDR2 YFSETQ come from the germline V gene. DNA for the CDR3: TGCGCCAGCAACGGATTAGCGGGGGGGCCGTACAATGAGCAGTTCTTC. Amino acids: CASNGLAGGPYNEQFF.

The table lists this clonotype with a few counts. CDR3 amino acids: CATSRDKRGGRDEQFF. The CDR3 coding sequence is TGTGCCACCAGCAGAGATAAGCGGGGGGGTCGGGATGAGCAGTTCTTC. The chain joins TRBV15 to TRBJ2-5; 10 bases line up with TRBD2. The DNA end is a closer match to TRBJ2-1, so the J assignment may be wrong. The CDR3 covers 16 residues. Germline assignment: CDR1 LNHNV and CDR2 YYDKDF (reference sequence).

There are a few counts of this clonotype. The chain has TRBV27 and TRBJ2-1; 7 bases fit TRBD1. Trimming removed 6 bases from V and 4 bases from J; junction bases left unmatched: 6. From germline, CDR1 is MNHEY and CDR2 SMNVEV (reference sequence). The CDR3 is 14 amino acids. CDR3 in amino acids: CASSGDSQYNEQFF. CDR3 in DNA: TGTGCCAGCAGCGGGGACAGTCAGTACAATGAGCAGTTCTTC.

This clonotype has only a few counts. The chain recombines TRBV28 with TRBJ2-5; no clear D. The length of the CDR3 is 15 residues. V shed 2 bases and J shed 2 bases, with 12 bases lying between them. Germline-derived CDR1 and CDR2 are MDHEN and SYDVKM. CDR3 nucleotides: TGTGCCAGCAGTTTAGGCGTATGGAAGCAAGAGACCCAGTACTTC. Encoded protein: CASSLGVWKQETQYF.

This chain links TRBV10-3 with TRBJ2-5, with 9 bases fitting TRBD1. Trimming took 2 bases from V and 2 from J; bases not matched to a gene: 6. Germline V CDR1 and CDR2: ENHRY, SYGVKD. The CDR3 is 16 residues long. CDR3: CAISEQGQGRQETQYF. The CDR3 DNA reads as TGTGCCATCAGTGAGCAGGGACAGGGACGGCAAGAGACCCAGTACTTC.

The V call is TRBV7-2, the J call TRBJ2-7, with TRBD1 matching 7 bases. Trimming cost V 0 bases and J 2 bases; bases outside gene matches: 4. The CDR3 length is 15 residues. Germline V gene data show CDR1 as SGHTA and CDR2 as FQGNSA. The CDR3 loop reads CASSLAPGQPYEQYF. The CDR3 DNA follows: TGTGCCAGCAGCTTAGCCCCGGGACAGCCCTACGAGCAGTACTTC.

The CDR3, as DNA: TGTGCCAGCAGCCAAGGGGGGGCGGGCGAGCAGTTCTTC. It translates to CASSQGGAGEQFF. The chain carries TRBV7-3 and TRBJ2-1; a weak D match, TRBD2 (7 bases). V was trimmed by 5 bases and J by 10 bases, leaving 15 bases between them. In germline, CDR1 is SGHTA, CDR2 FQGTGA. CDR3 length: 13 amino acids.